The clone carrying this TCR beta chain was counted between two and nine times. Its antigen is as yet unknown. The V gene lost 0 bases and the J gene lost 6 bases, with 15 bases spanning the gap. This CDR3 is 14 amino acids long. CDR1 DFQATT and CDR2 SNEGSKA come from the germline V gene (reference sequence). A second PCR, run for about 6 to 12 cycles, used a sample-barcoded 5' primer plus a J-beta primer mix. From the 5' RACE reads, TCRdb called clonotypes with MiXCR, one entry per CDR3 protein. The table records some 1.8 million distinct CDR3 sequences, roughly two fifths of them present only once. This sample stems from a study of blood T cells in healthy people across ages. Broader study findings: Across the age range, TCR beta diversity per million T cells fell in a roughly linear way.

This chain joins TRBV20-1 and TRBJ2-7, with D possibly being TRBD1 or TRBD2 (5 bases each). Source material: blood. This clonotype was sampled from a human donor in good health. The CDR3 region has the DNA TGCAGTGCTAGAGATCAATGGCCGAGGGGCGAGCAGTACTTC. It yields the protein CSARDQWPRGEQYF.